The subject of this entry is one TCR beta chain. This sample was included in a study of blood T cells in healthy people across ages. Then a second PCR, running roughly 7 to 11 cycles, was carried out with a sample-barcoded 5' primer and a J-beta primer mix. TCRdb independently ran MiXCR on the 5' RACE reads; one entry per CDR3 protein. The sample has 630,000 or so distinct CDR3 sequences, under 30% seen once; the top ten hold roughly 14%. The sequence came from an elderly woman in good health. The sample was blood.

In DNA, the CDR3 is TGTGCCAGCAGCGCCCATCCAGGGGTGAACACCGGGGAGCTGTTTTTT. The encoded protein is CASSAHPGVNTGELFF. V is TRBV9 and J is TRBJ2-2; possibly TRBD1 for D (6 bases). Germline CDR1 and CDR2: SGDLS and YYNGEE. CDR3 length equals 16 residues. V shed 3 bases and J shed 1 base, with 13 bases lying between them.